The 14 T cell receptor beta chains listed next were all sequenced from one sample in a study of cytomegalovirus exposure and HLA in healthy donors. Amplification used 60 Vbeta primers and 13 Jbeta primers. The table came from immunoSEQ multiplex PCR; TCRdb's copy has only in-frame clones and leaves some out. This repertoire shows 150,000 to 200,000 clones, about 10% found once; its top ten account for 1% to 1.5%. The sequencing input was PBMCs. The receptors derive from a woman under 40 in good health and CMV-seropositive.

This clone has just a few counts. The rearrangement joins TRBV6-1 to TRBJ2-7, with TRBD1 identical over 7 bases. V gave up 5 bases and J gave up 6 bases; unmatched junction bases: 4. The CDR3 spans 12 residues. Germline V gene data show CDR1 as MNHNS and CDR2 as SASEGT. The CDR3 nucleotides are TGTGCCAGCAGTACGACAGGGTTCGAGCAGTACTTC. It codes for CASSTTGFEQYF.

This clone has only a few counts. This sequence joins TRBV30 and TRBJ2-2, with 8 bases fitting TRBD1. The germline CDR1 and CDR2 sequences are GTSNPN and SVGIG (reference sequence). Trimming at V came to 3 bases and at J to 8 bases, leaving 11 bases not matched to a gene. This CDR3 spans 15 amino acids. The CDR3 is CAWRGLGDRPGELFF. The DNA for the CDR3 is TGTGCCTGGAGAGGATTGGGGGACAGGCCGGGGGAGCTGTTTTTT.

The genes are TRBV9 and TRBJ1-1; no clear D gene. The germline V and J ends were trimmed by 1 base and 1 base, with 11 bases remaining between them. This CDR3 has 15 amino acids. Germline CDR1 and CDR2: SGDLS and YYNGEE. Here the CDR3 DNA reads TGTGCCAGCAGCGTATCCCCTGGCAGGAACACTGAAGCTTTCTTT. This encodes CASSVSPGRNTEAFF.

V and J are TRBV6-1 and TRBJ2-5, with D possibly being TRBD2 (6 bases). TRBJ2-7 matches the DNA end more closely, so the J call is doubtful. The germline V gene has CDR1 MNHNS and CDR2 SASEGT. This CDR3 contains 15 residues. As DNA, the CDR3 is TGTGCCAGCAGTGAACCGCCCGGACTAACCTACGAGCAGTACTTC. Its protein is CASSEPPGLTYEQYF.

V gene TRBV6-7 combines with J gene TRBJ1-2, with D uncertain. TRBV6-7 is an open reading frame whose function is uncertain. V was trimmed by 9 bases and J by 8 bases, leaving 16 bases between them. The CDR3 length is 12 residues. The CDR3 bases are TGTGCCAGTCCCGACGGGTCCCGGGGCTACACCTTC. Translating it yields CASPDGSRGYTF.

This clone turned up a few times. This rearrangement joins TRBV4-1 to TRBJ2-1; 9 bases map to TRBD2. Germline assignment: CDR1 MGHRA and CDR2 YSYEKL. After removal of 4 bases from V and 9 bases from J, the junction contained 4 bases not matched to a gene. This CDR3 has 13 residues. The CDR3 DNA reads TGCGCCAGCAGCCCGGGGACTAGCATTGAGCAGTTCTTC. It is translated as CASSPGTSIEQFF.

This clone was seen a few times. The rearrangement links TRBV4-2 to TRBJ2-1; 7 positions agree with TRBD1. Per the germline V gene, CDR1 is LGHNA and CDR2 is YNFKEQ. The CDR3 runs to 16 residues. Trimming at V came to 1 base and at J to 3 bases, leaving 6 bases not matched to a gene. The CDR3 sequence is CASSQVYRGNYNEQFF. CDR3 coding DNA: TGTGCCAGCAGCCAAGTTTACAGGGGTAACTACAATGAGCAGTTCTTC.

The J gene is TRBJ2-7, the V gene TRBV6-6; D is possibly TRBD2 (6 bases). Trimming took off 2 bases at V and 2 bases at J, with 16 bases between the two ends. The germline gives CDR1 MNHNY, CDR2 SVGAGI (reference sequence). There are 16 residues in the CDR3. CDR3 in amino acids: CASSYRFAGQPYEQYF. DNA of the CDR3: TGTGCCAGCAGTTACCGATTTGCGGGGCAGCCCTACGAGCAGTACTTC.

This clone was detected only a few times. The chain couples TRBV2 to TRBJ1-2; TRBD1 is a possible D gene (5 bases). V lost 6 bases to trimming and J lost 4 bases, with 18 bases between them. The germline gives CDR1 SNHLY, CDR2 FYNNEI. The CDR3 is 15 residues long. This CDR3 reads CASSSRSDSLYGYTF. CDR3 DNA sequence: TGTGCCAGCAGCTCCCGAAGCGACAGCCTCTATGGCTACACCTTC.

The chain joins TRBV11-2 to TRBJ2-7; D possibly corresponds to TRBD2 (6 bases). The germline V gene has CDR1 SGHAT and CDR2 FQNNGV. V was shortened by 5 bases and J by 2 bases, with 7 bases between the two germline ends. The CDR3 consists of 12 residues. The DNA of the CDR3 is TGTGCCAGCAGCCGACTAGCCTACGAGCAGTACTTC. Encoded protein: CASSRLAYEQYF.

This clone has only a few counts. The gene calls are TRBV7-9 and TRBJ2-7, with D perhaps matching TRBD2 (6 bases). CDR3 length: 14 amino acids. Between the trimmed V and J ends, which lost 0 bases and 9 bases, there was a span of 15 bases. Per germline, CDR1 SEHNR and CDR2 FQNEAQ (reference sequence). The CDR3 sequence: CASSLATWEEGQYF. Written as DNA, the CDR3 is TGTGCCAGCAGCTTAGCAACTTGGGAGGAGGGGCAGTACTTC.

The V gene is TRBV29-1, the J gene TRBJ2-7; 10 bases are shared with TRBD1. From germline, CDR1 is SQVTM and CDR2 ANQGSEA. The J segment lost 4 bases and the V segment lost 8 bases, leaving 5 bases of the junction unmatched. This CDR3 is built from 12 residues. CDR3 in amino acids: CSPTGGGYEQYF. The DNA for the CDR3 is TGCAGCCCGACAGGGGGCGGGTACGAGCAGTACTTC.

In this sample, this clone turned up a few times. This chain connects TRBV30 to TRBJ1-2, with no clear D. Germline V gives CDR1 GTSNPN, CDR2 SVGIG (reference sequence). The CDR3 totals 13 residues. Between the trimmed V and J ends, which lost 3 bases and 0 bases, there was a span of 8 bases. The CDR3 DNA reads as TGTGCCTGGAGGCAGCGAACTAACTATGGCTACACCTTC. Its protein product is CAWRQRTNYGYTF.

This sequence joins TRBV4-2 and TRBJ1-5; D gene uncertain. This CDR3 has 14 residues. Per germline, CDR1 LGHNA and CDR2 YNFKEQ. V lost 0 bases, J lost 8 bases, and 11 bases lay in between. CDR3 loop: CASSQDVNGKPQHF. The CDR3 coding sequence is TGTGCCAGCAGCCAAGATGTAAACGGGAAGCCCCAGCATTTT.